A single sample is the source of the 9 T cell receptor beta chains below, sequenced in a study of T cell responses to AZD1222 COVID-19 vaccine. Measured with immunoSEQ multiplex PCR; TCRdb has only the in-frame clones, and not every one. Of over 100,000 clones detected, approximately 91% appear once; the ten largest clones hold approximately 0.98%. The material was peripheral blood, obtained 28 days after the second AZD1222 dose. The receptor source for this set is an adult who received the AZD1222 COVID-19 vaccine.

This CDR3 reads CASSVWDTAGGTDTQYF. Written as DNA, the CDR3 is TGTGCCAGCAGCGTTTGGGATACAGCGGGAGGCACAGATACGCAGTATTTT. The chain links TRBV9 to TRBJ2-3; TRBD2 matches 8 bases. The CDR3 consists of 17 residues. CDR1 is SGDLS, CDR2 YYNGEE, per germline. The J segment lost 1 base and the V segment lost 2 bases, leaving 9 bases of the junction unmatched.

The chain is built from TRBV5-1 and TRBJ2-7; 15 bases are shared with TRBD2. The CDR3 contains 18 residues. Germline V gene sequence: CDR1 SGHRS, CDR2 YFSETQ. After removal of 0 bases from V and 2 bases from J, the junction contained 6 bases not matched to a gene. CDR3: CASSLGTSGRASPYEQYF. The CDR3 DNA follows: TGCGCCAGCAGCTTGGGGACTAGCGGGAGGGCCTCTCCCTACGAGCAGTACTTC. The complete variable domain, with remaining parts taken from reference TRBV5-1 and TRBJ2-7, reads KAGVTQTPRYLIKTRGQQVTLSCSPISGHRSVSWYQQTPGQGLQFLFEYFSETQRNKGNFPGRFSGRQFSNSRSEMNVSTLELGDSALYLCASSLGTSGRASPYEQYFGPGTRLTVT.

The gene calls are TRBV7-9 and TRBJ1-5; D gene unclear. Germline-derived CDR1 and CDR2 are SEHNR and FQNEAQ (reference sequence). V gave up 0 bases and J gave up 10 bases, with 7 bases separating them. The CDR3 is 12 amino acids. In nucleotides, the CDR3 is TGTGCCAGCAGCTTAGCCTCCCTCCCCCAGCATTTT. Protein: CASSLASLPQHF.

The chain uses TRBV10-3 and TRBJ2-7; 9 bases are shared with TRBD2. The CDR3 has 12 amino acids. V lost 8 bases, J lost 4 bases, and 3 bases stayed unmatched. Germline V gives CDR1 ENHRY, CDR2 SYGVKD. CDR3 in amino acids: CAIGTSLYEQYF. CDR3 in DNA: TGTGCCATCGGGACTAGCTTGTACGAGCAGTACTTC.

The gene calls are TRBV6-6 and TRBJ2-3, with a tentative D call TRBD2 (5 bases). There are 14 residues in the CDR3. Per the germline V gene, CDR1 is MNHNY and CDR2 is SVGAGI (reference sequence). V was cut by 6 bases and J by 0 bases, with 10 bases left in between. Here the CDR3 DNA reads TGTGCCAGCAGCTGGACTGCTAGCACAGATACGCAGTATTTT. The encoded protein is CASSWTASTDTQYF.

The chain links TRBV11-1 to TRBJ2-2; 8 bases align to TRBD1. Trimming at V came to 6 bases and at J to 2 bases, leaving 5 bases not matched to a gene. This CDR3 is 15 amino acids long. The V gene's germline CDR1 is SGHAT and CDR2 FQDESV (reference sequence). The CDR3 reads CASRTRGLNTGELFF. For the CDR3, the DNA is TGTGCCAGCAGAACCAGGGGGCTAAACACCGGGGAGCTGTTTTTT.

The sample holds one count of this clone. The V call is TRBV6-4, the J call TRBJ2-5; either TRBD1 or TRBD2 may supply D (5 bases each). CDR3 length: 15 residues. Trimming pared 5 bases from V and 5 bases from J, leaving 18 bases between. Germline CDR1 MRHNA, CDR2 SNTAGT. This chain's CDR3 is CASSPFGTKGETQYF. As DNA, the CDR3 is TGTGCCAGCAGTCCCTTCGGGACGAAGGGGGAGACCCAGTACTTC.

This chain joins TRBV9 and TRBJ1-4; no definite D call. CDR1 and CDR2 from the germline V gene are SGDLS and YYNGEE. CDR3 length equals 14 residues. V gave up 0 bases and J gave up 3 bases, with 6 bases separating them. CDR3 sequence: CASSVGQPNEKLFF. The DNA for the CDR3 is TGTGCCAGCAGCGTAGGGCAGCCTAATGAAAAACTGTTTTTT.

The chain recombines TRBV5-4 with TRBJ2-3; 7 bases are shared with TRBD2. V trimming: 4 bases; J trimming: 0 bases; junction bases outside the gene matches: 11. The germline V gene has CDR1 SGHNT and CDR2 YYREEE (reference sequence). This CDR3 spans 17 amino acids. The CDR3 region has the DNA TGTGCCAGCAGCCGGGCCCCCAGCGGGACTAGCACAGATACGCAGTATTTT. It codes for CASSRAPSGTSTDTQYF.